The rows below give T cell receptor beta chains drawn from one sample of a study of blood T cell repertoires in COVID-19. Only in-frame clones appear in the TCRdb table, and some are missing; sequencing was by immunoSEQ multiplex PCR. The repertoire holds 100,000 to 150,000 clones, approximately 81% seen once, with 6% in the top ten. Sequenced: peripheral blood. These receptors were obtained from a man older than 75 with COVID-19, enrolled during active disease. Both conserved end residues are trimmed from each CDR3.

j_gene: TRBJ1-2; len: 9; v_gene: TRBV12-3/TRBV12-4; CDR3aa: ASRGQGGYT
j_gene: TRBJ2-2; len: 13; v_gene: TRBV28; CDR3aa: ASSLLQGASGELF
j_gene: TRBJ2-2; len: 12; v_gene: TRBV6-1; CDR3aa: ASSEVRATGELF
j_gene: TRBJ2-3; len: 13; v_gene: TRBV29-1; CDR3aa: SVDGTGVLPDTQY
j_gene: TRBJ1-2; len: 14; v_gene: TRBV18; CDR3aa: ASSSNLEGANYGYT
j_gene: TRBJ2-7; len: 13; v_gene: TRBV28; CDR3aa: ASRTGGGSSYEQY
j_gene: TRBJ2-7; len: 11; v_gene: TRBV18; CDR3aa: ASSPGLYYEQY
j_gene: TRBJ1-2; len: 11; v_gene: TRBV30; CDR3aa: AWSRDRPKGYT
j_gene: TRBJ2-7; len: 10; v_gene: TRBV10-1; CDR3aa: ASSDYPYEQY
j_gene: TRBJ1-1; len: 10; v_gene: TRBV24-1; CDR3aa: ATSDGGTWAF
j_gene: TRBJ1-5; len: 11; v_gene: TRBV18; CDR3aa: ASSREGEQPQH
j_gene: TRBJ2-1; len: 13; v_gene: TRBV11-2; CDR3aa: ASSLLLGGYNEQF
j_gene: TRBJ1-2; len: 13; v_gene: TRBV6-5; CDR3aa: ASSYSRELSDGYT
j_gene: TRBJ2-7; len: 12; v_gene: TRBV12-2; CDR3aa: ASRLARGSDEQY
j_gene: TRBJ1-1; len: 13; v_gene: TRBV29-1; CDR3aa: SAFGGERTNTEAF
j_gene: TRBJ2-5; len: 13; v_gene: TRBV5-4; CDR3aa: ASGGTGGNQETQY
j_gene: TRBJ2-6; len: 12; v_gene: TRBV28; CDR3aa: ASTEKAGANVLT
j_gene: TRBJ2-3; len: 15; v_gene: TRBV19; CDR3aa: ASTPGGTLRGTDTQY
j_gene: TRBJ2-2; len: 13; v_gene: TRBV7-2; CDR3aa: ASSRRTANTGELF
j_gene: TRBJ2-1; len: 13; v_gene: TRBV6-1; CDR3aa: ASSEGQPEYNEQF
j_gene: TRBJ1-2; len: 14; v_gene: TRBV3-1/TRBV3-2; CDR3aa: ASSQDGTGGYYGYT
j_gene: TRBJ2-3; len: 13; v_gene: TRBV2; CDR3aa: ASSEGGRVSDTQY
j_gene: TRBJ2-1; len: 11; v_gene: TRBV7-3; CDR3aa: ASSSTSYNEQF
j_gene: TRBJ2-7; len: 14; v_gene: TRBV21-1; CDR3aa: ASSKEPGQGLYEQY
j_gene: TRBJ2-1; len: 14; v_gene: TRBV4-1; CDR3aa: ASSQVPGEYLNEQF
j_gene: TRBJ2-3; len: 13; v_gene: TRBV9; CDR3aa: ASSVTAGGGDTQY
j_gene: TRBJ1-3; len: 13; v_gene: TRBV19; CDR3aa: ASSMSESSGNTIY